The clone carrying this TCR beta chain was seen only a few times. Its cognate antigen is unknown. The CDR3 is 14 residues long. Germline V gene data show CDR1 as SGHAT and CDR2 as FQNNGV. Between the trimmed V and J ends, which lost 3 bases and 1 base, there was a span of 7 bases. These data are taken from a study of T cell repertoires in cytomegalovirus infection. Study overall: Signatures in public TCR beta sequences pointed to both CMV infection and matching HLA type. Notes on the study in general: CMV-specific HLA-C-restricted TCR beta clonotypes dominated the ex vivo response. Totalled public TCR beta family frequency picked out people who carried CMV plus the relevant HLA.

A single record per CDR3 protein comes from TCRdb applying MiXCR to the reads. The sample comprises around 550,000 distinct CDR3 sequences, 26% of which are singletons, and less than 15% rests with the top ten. What was sequenced was PBMCs. This TCR came from a human donor in good health (CMV status not recorded). Some clones in this sample may be carry-over from other donors' samples. The V and J genes are TRBV11-2 and TRBJ2-1; D is uncertain. CDR3 coding DNA: TGTGCCAGCAGCTTTCCCAGTTCCTACAATGAGCAGTTCTTC. Amino acids: CASSFPSSYNEQFF.